These T cell receptor beta chains were read from a single sample in a study of OX40 agonist ivuxolimab in advanced cancers. The method was immunoSEQ multiplex PCR; TCRdb's version includes in-frame clones alone and lacks a portion of them. This table has around 56,000 clones, around nine tenths appearing once. The starting material was CD4+ or CD8+ T cells sorted from blood, obtained in a trial of the OX40 agonist ivuxolimab. The receptor source for this set is an adult with an advanced solid tumor such as melanoma, head and neck, liver or kidney cancer. Both conserved end residues are part of each CDR3. The D gene is left open where the match is weak. Clone size is given for some rows only: seen once, a few or many times, or a class if the clone is expanded.

D gene: TRBD1; CDR3 length: 14; V gene: TRBV5-1; J gene: TRBJ2-3; clone size: NA; CDR3 DNA: TGCGCCAGCAGCCGGGACAGGAACACAGATACGCAGTATTTT; CDR3 protein: CASSRDRNTDTQYF
D gene: NA; CDR3 length: 16; V gene: TRBV7-8; J gene: TRBJ1-2; clone size: NA; CDR3 DNA: TGTGCCAGCAGCTCATTCGGGGGGAGGGCTAACTATGGCTACACCTTC; CDR3 protein: CASSSFGGRANYGYTF
D gene: NA; CDR3 length: 14; V gene: TRBV28; J gene: TRBJ1-5; clone size: NA; CDR3 DNA: TGTGCCAGCAGTTTATACAGAAGCAATCAGCCCCAGCATTTT; CDR3 protein: CASSLYRSNQPQHF
D gene: NA; CDR3 length: 17; V gene: TRBV5-8; J gene: TRBJ2-3; clone size: NA; CDR3 DNA: TGTGCCAGCAGCTTGGGAAGCGGCTCCCATAGCACAGATACGCAGTATTTT; CDR3 protein: CASSLGSGSHSTDTQYF
D gene: NA; CDR3 length: 14; V gene: TRBV19; J gene: TRBJ1-1; clone size: NA; CDR3 DNA: NA; CDR3 protein: CASSQWVDSLKLSF
D gene: NA; CDR3 length: 15; V gene: TRBV6-6; J gene: TRBJ2-5; clone size: NA; CDR3 DNA: TGTGCCAGCAGTTACCCCACACAGGGCCGCGAGACCCAGTACTTC; CDR3 protein: CASSYPTQGRETQYF
D gene: NA; CDR3 length: 13; V gene: TRBV28; J gene: TRBJ2-5; clone size: NA; CDR3 DNA: TGTGCCAGCAGCCTAGAAGCCCCAGGGACCCAGTACTTC; CDR3 protein: CASSLEAPGTQYF
D gene: NA; CDR3 length: 13; V gene: TRBV19; J gene: TRBJ2-1; clone size: NA; CDR3 DNA: TGTGCCAGTTCCTGGACCCTATACAATGAGCAGTTCTTC; CDR3 protein: CASSWTLYNEQFF
D gene: NA; CDR3 length: 15; V gene: TRBV19; J gene: TRBJ2-7; clone size: NA; CDR3 DNA: TGTGCCAGTAGTCCGCGAGCCGGGAATCGCTACGAGCAGTACTTC; CDR3 protein: CASSPRAGNRYEQYF
D gene: NA; CDR3 length: 15; V gene: TRBV6-1; J gene: TRBJ1-4; clone size: NA; CDR3 DNA: TGTGCCAGCACCCGTACTAGATTGACTAATGAAAAACTGTTTTTT; CDR3 protein: CASTRTRLTNEKLFF
D gene: NA; CDR3 length: 15; V gene: TRBV16; J gene: TRBJ1-1; clone size: NA; CDR3 DNA: TGTGCCAGCAGCCAATGGGTTGTAGGGGACACTGAAGCTTTCTTT; CDR3 protein: CASSQWVVGDTEAFF
D gene: NA; CDR3 length: 15; V gene: TRBV11-3; J gene: TRBJ2-5; clone size: NA; CDR3 DNA: TGTGCCAGCAGCCGCAACGGACTGAAAGGGGAGACCCAGTACTTC; CDR3 protein: CASSRNGLKGETQYF
D gene: NA; CDR3 length: 11; V gene: TRBV5-4; J gene: TRBJ2-1; clone size: NA; CDR3 DNA: TGTGCCAGCAGGGGGGACAATGAGCAGTTCTTC; CDR3 protein: CASRGDNEQFF
D gene: TRBD1; CDR3 length: 15; V gene: TRBV2; J gene: TRBJ1-3; clone size: NA; CDR3 DNA: TGTGCCAGCAGCTTCTCGGGACAGGGGGGAGACACCATATATTTT; CDR3 protein: CASSFSGQGGDTIYF
D gene: NA; CDR3 length: 13; V gene: TRBV30; J gene: TRBJ1-1; clone size: NA; CDR3 DNA: TGTGCCTCCCCGGGTCCAACGGGCACTGAAGCTTTCTTT; CDR3 protein: CASPGPTGTEAFF
D gene: NA; CDR3 length: 13; V gene: TRBV19; J gene: TRBJ1-3; clone size: NA; CDR3 DNA: TGTGCCAGTAGTACGAACTCTGGAAACACCATATATTTT; CDR3 protein: CASSTNSGNTIYF
D gene: NA; CDR3 length: 14; V gene: TRBV18; J gene: TRBJ1-1; clone size: NA; CDR3 DNA: TGTGCCAGCTCAGCCGGGACACGGAACACTGAAGCTTTCTTT; CDR3 protein: CASSAGTRNTEAFF
D gene: NA; CDR3 length: 13; V gene: TRBV5-4; J gene: TRBJ1-2; clone size: few; CDR3 DNA: TGTGCCAGCAGCTTGGAGACTAACTATGGCTACACCTTC; CDR3 protein: CASSLETNYGYTF
D gene: TRBD1; CDR3 length: 13; V gene: TRBV19; J gene: TRBJ1-2; clone size: NA; CDR3 DNA: TGTGCCAGTAGTATCCAGGGGGCCGGGGGCTACACCTTC; CDR3 protein: CASSIQGAGGYTF
D gene: TRBD1; CDR3 length: 16; V gene: TRBV10-3; J gene: TRBJ1-4; clone size: NA; CDR3 DNA: TGTGCCATCAGTGAGTCTCTTGGGACAGGGTATGAAAAACTGTTTTTT; CDR3 protein: CAISESLGTGYEKLFF
D gene: NA; CDR3 length: 15; V gene: TRBV10-1; J gene: TRBJ1-3; clone size: NA; CDR3 DNA: TGCGCCAGCAGTGAAGGGAAGACCTCTGGAAACACCATATATTTT; CDR3 protein: CASSEGKTSGNTIYF
D gene: TRBD1; CDR3 length: 14; V gene: TRBV29-1; J gene: TRBJ1-5; clone size: NA; CDR3 DNA: TGCAGCGTGTTACAGGGGGGATACAATCAGCCCCAGCATTTT; CDR3 protein: CSVLQGGYNQPQHF
D gene: NA; CDR3 length: 15; V gene: TRBV7-8; J gene: TRBJ1-1; clone size: NA; CDR3 DNA: TGTGCCAGCAGCTTAGGTACTGCGGTGGGCACTGAAGCTTTCTTT; CDR3 protein: CASSLGTAVGTEAFF
D gene: TRBD2; CDR3 length: 16; V gene: TRBV5-1; J gene: TRBJ2-3; clone size: NA; CDR3 DNA: TGCGCCAGCAGCGGAAGCGGGGGGGGACGGGAAGATACGCAGTATTTT; CDR3 protein: CASSGSGGGREDTQYF
D gene: NA; CDR3 length: 16; V gene: TRBV18; J gene: TRBJ1-5; clone size: NA; CDR3 DNA: TGTGCCAGCTCACCAGGTCGGGGGGCGAGCAATCAGCCCCAGCATTTT; CDR3 protein: CASSPGRGASNQPQHF
D gene: NA; CDR3 length: 13; V gene: TRBV15; J gene: TRBJ2-7; clone size: NA; CDR3 DNA: TGTGCCACCAGCAGGGGGACGGTCTCCGAGCAGTACTTC; CDR3 protein: CATSRGTVSEQYF
D gene: NA; CDR3 length: 13; V gene: TRBV7-2; J gene: TRBJ2-3; clone size: NA; CDR3 DNA: TGTGCCAGCAGCACTACTAGTACAGATACGCAGTATTTT; CDR3 protein: CASSTTSTDTQYF
D gene: NA; CDR3 length: 15; V gene: TRBV11-3; J gene: TRBJ2-7; clone size: NA; CDR3 DNA: TGTGCCAGCAGTCCCGGGATCGGACCCCCCTACGAGCAGTACTTC; CDR3 protein: CASSPGIGPPYEQYF
D gene: NA; CDR3 length: 18; V gene: TRBV5-1; J gene: TRBJ2-6; clone size: NA; CDR3 DNA: TGCGCCAGCACTAGAGGGACGGGAGTGGGCTCTGGGGCCAACGTCCTGACTTTC; CDR3 protein: CASTRGTGVGSGANVLTF
D gene: TRBD1; CDR3 length: 14; V gene: TRBV19; J gene: TRBJ1-3; clone size: NA; CDR3 DNA: TGTGCCACCAGGGACAGGGGATCAGGAAACACCATATATTTT; CDR3 protein: CATRDRGSGNTIYF
D gene: TRBD1; CDR3 length: 16; V gene: TRBV13; J gene: TRBJ1-6; clone size: NA; CDR3 DNA: TGTGCCAGCAGCATAGACAGGGGGCTTAGTAATTCACCCCTCCACTTT; CDR3 protein: CASSIDRGLSNSPLHF
D gene: NA; CDR3 length: 13; V gene: TRBV11-2; J gene: TRBJ1-5; clone size: NA; CDR3 DNA: TGTGCCAGCGCGGCCAATAGCAATCAGCCCCAGCATTTT; CDR3 protein: CASAANSNQPQHF
D gene: TRBD2; CDR3 length: 14; V gene: TRBV10-3; J gene: TRBJ2-3; clone size: NA; CDR3 DNA: TGTGCCATAAGAAGCGGGAATGTAGGAGATACGCAGTATTTT; CDR3 protein: CAIRSGNVGDTQYF
D gene: NA; CDR3 length: 12; V gene: TRBV6-4; J gene: TRBJ2-7; clone size: few; CDR3 DNA: TGTGCCAGCGGTGGGCCACCCTACGAGCAGTACTTC; CDR3 protein: CASGGPPYEQYF
D gene: NA; CDR3 length: 13; V gene: TRBV11-2; J gene: TRBJ1-1; clone size: NA; CDR3 DNA: TGTGCCAGCAGCTTCAGCATAGACACTGAAGCTTTCTTT; CDR3 protein: CASSFSIDTEAFF
D gene: NA; CDR3 length: 15; V gene: TRBV7-8; J gene: TRBJ2-2; clone size: NA; CDR3 DNA: TGTGCCAGCAGCTTAGCGCGGGTGAACACCGGGGAGCTGTTTTTT; CDR3 protein: CASSLARVNTGELFF
D gene: NA; CDR3 length: 14; V gene: TRBV4-2; J gene: TRBJ2-7; clone size: once; CDR3 DNA: TGTGCCAGCAGCCAAGGGGACCGCTTGACCGAGCAGTACTTC; CDR3 protein: CASSQGDRLTEQYF
D gene: NA; CDR3 length: 15; V gene: TRBV9; J gene: TRBJ2-2; clone size: NA; CDR3 DNA: TGTGCCAGCAGCCTCCGGGACCGCAACACCGGGGAGCTGTTTTTT; CDR3 protein: CASSLRDRNTGELFF
D gene: TRBD1; CDR3 length: 14; V gene: TRBV6-5; J gene: TRBJ1-1; clone size: few; CDR3 DNA: TGTGCCAGCAGCGCGGGACAGTCTTTTGCTGAAGCTTTCTTT; CDR3 protein: CASSAGQSFAEAFF
D gene: TRBD2; CDR3 length: 14; V gene: TRBV7-3; J gene: TRBJ2-1; clone size: NA; CDR3 DNA: TGTGCCAGCAGAACTAGCGGGGGAGACAATGAGCAGTTCTTC; CDR3 protein: CASRTSGGDNEQFF
D gene: TRBD2; CDR3 length: 15; V gene: TRBV7-9; J gene: TRBJ2-1; clone size: NA; CDR3 DNA: TGTGCCAGCAGCTCTGGACTAGCGGGAGGGGTTGAGCAGTTCTTC; CDR3 protein: CASSSGLAGGVEQFF
D gene: TRBD2; CDR3 length: 14; V gene: TRBV28; J gene: TRBJ2-1; clone size: NA; CDR3 DNA: TGTGCCAGCAGTTCTCCTAGCGGGGCTCGCGAGCAGTTCTTC; CDR3 protein: CASSSPSGAREQFF
D gene: NA; CDR3 length: 12; V gene: TRBV30; J gene: TRBJ2-3; clone size: NA; CDR3 DNA: TGTGCCTGGAGTCCGAGCACAGATACGCAGTATTTT; CDR3 protein: CAWSPSTDTQYF
D gene: NA; CDR3 length: 14; V gene: TRBV30; J gene: TRBJ2-7; clone size: NA; CDR3 DNA: TGTGCCTGGAGTGTAGCGCAGGGCGGAGGGGAGCAGTACTTC; CDR3 protein: CAWSVAQGGGEQYF
D gene: TRBD1; CDR3 length: 13; V gene: TRBV5-6; J gene: TRBJ2-5; clone size: NA; CDR3 DNA: TGTGCCAGCAGCCTTACAGGGGAAGAGACCCAGTACTTC; CDR3 protein: CASSLTGEETQYF
D gene: NA; CDR3 length: 14; V gene: TRBV5-8; J gene: TRBJ1-3; clone size: NA; CDR3 DNA: TGTGCCAGCAGCTGGACAGTCTCTGGAAACACCATATATTTT; CDR3 protein: CASSWTVSGNTIYF
D gene: TRBD1; CDR3 length: 14; V gene: TRBV5-1; J gene: TRBJ2-3; clone size: NA; CDR3 DNA: TGCGCCAGCAGCTTGGGACAGGGGCGAGATACGCAGTATTTT; CDR3 protein: CASSLGQGRDTQYF
D gene: NA; CDR3 length: 14; V gene: TRBV19; J gene: TRBJ2-1; clone size: NA; CDR3 DNA: TGTGCCAGCACCCTAGCTTATCGTGGCAATGAGCAGTTCTTC; CDR3 protein: CASTLAYRGNEQFF
D gene: NA; CDR3 length: 14; V gene: TRBV19; J gene: TRBJ2-4; clone size: NA; CDR3 DNA: TGTGCCACCCAGACCGGGACAGCCAAAAACATTCAGTACTTC; CDR3 protein: CATQTGTAKNIQYF
D gene: TRBD1; CDR3 length: 16; V gene: TRBV11-2; J gene: TRBJ1-3; clone size: NA; CDR3 DNA: TGTGCCAGCAGCCCCGGACAGGGGAATACTGGAAACACCATATATTTT; CDR3 protein: CASSPGQGNTGNTIYF
D gene: NA; CDR3 length: 14; V gene: TRBV18; J gene: TRBJ1-1; clone size: NA; CDR3 DNA: TGTGCCAGCTCACCAAGTTCTTTGAACACTGAAGCTTTCTTT; CDR3 protein: CASSPSSLNTEAFF
D gene: NA; CDR3 length: 13; V gene: TRBV7-9; J gene: TRBJ2-7; clone size: NA; CDR3 DNA: TGTGCCAGCAGCTCGGGACGGATCTACGAGCAGTACTTC; CDR3 protein: CASSSGRIYEQYF
D gene: NA; CDR3 length: 15; V gene: TRBV10-3; J gene: TRBJ1-4; clone size: once; CDR3 DNA: TGTGCCATCAGTGAGTCGCGGGGAATTAATGAAAAACTGTTTTTT; CDR3 protein: CAISESRGINEKLFF
D gene: TRBD1; CDR3 length: 14; V gene: TRBV5-1; J gene: TRBJ1-2; clone size: NA; CDR3 DNA: TGCGCCAGCAGCACCCAGGGGGCGAATTATGGCTACACCTTC; CDR3 protein: CASSTQGANYGYTF
D gene: NA; CDR3 length: 18; V gene: TRBV5-1; J gene: TRBJ1-1; clone size: NA; CDR3 DNA: TGCGCCAGCAGCTTTGCTTTTGGTAGGGGGTATTCGAACACTGAAGCTTTCTTT; CDR3 protein: CASSFAFGRGYSNTEAFF